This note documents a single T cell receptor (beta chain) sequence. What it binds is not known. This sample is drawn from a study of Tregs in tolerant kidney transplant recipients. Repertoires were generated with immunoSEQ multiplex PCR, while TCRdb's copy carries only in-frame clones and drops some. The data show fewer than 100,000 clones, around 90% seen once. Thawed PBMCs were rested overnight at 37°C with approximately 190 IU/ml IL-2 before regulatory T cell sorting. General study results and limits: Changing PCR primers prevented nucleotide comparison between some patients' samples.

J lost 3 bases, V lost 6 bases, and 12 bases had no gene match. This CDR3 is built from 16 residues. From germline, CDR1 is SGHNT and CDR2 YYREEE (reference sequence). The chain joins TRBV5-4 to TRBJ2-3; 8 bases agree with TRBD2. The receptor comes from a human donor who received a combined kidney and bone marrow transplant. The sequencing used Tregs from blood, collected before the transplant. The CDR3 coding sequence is TGTGCCAGCACCAAAAAAGCGGGAGCTGGGACAGATACGCAGTATTTT. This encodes CASTKKAGAGTDTQYF.